Detailed here is one T cell receptor (beta chain). What it recognizes is unknown. Generated by immunoSEQ multiplex PCR, the TCRdb table keeps only in-frame clones and is missing some. The profile shows approximately 74,000 clones, nearly 90% of them singletons. The data are from a study of T cell responses to AZD1222 COVID-19 vaccine. Study results and limitations: Regions 160-218 and 743-854 dominated among vaccine-associated CD4 TCRs spanning spike. Vaccination with two AZD1222 doses was followed by a rise in Spike-specific TCR breadth and depth. A mostly white British donor set with more females was recruited, and clonal diversity was possibly underestimated. At baseline, just five to seven AZD1222 recipients tested seropositive.

This CDR3 is built from 14 residues. CDR1 is SGHRS and CDR2 is YFSETQ in the germline V gene. V lost 4 bases, J lost 7 bases, and 5 bases stayed unmatched. The sequenced sample was peripheral blood, obtained 28 days after the second AZD1222 dose. The sequence derives from an adult who received the AZD1222 COVID-19 vaccine. The J gene is TRBJ2-2, the V gene TRBV5-1; 9 nucleotides line up with TRBD1. The chain's CDR3 is CASSLDRGGGELFF. The CDR3 DNA follows: TGCGCCAGCAGCCTGGACAGGGGTGGCGGGGAGCTGTTTTTT.